This TCR beta chain was captured by sequencing in a study of blood T cell repertoires in COVID-19. Study-level information: T cells, B-cell-depleted T cells, or PBMCs supplied cDNA or gDNA.

Donors were grouped by their self-reported clinical history. Cohort 3 donors were reported recovered after two negative PCRs, clearance, or symptom resolution. In the original workflow: Amplification of reference gene primers provided the estimated nucleated cell counts. Clones were sequenced by immunoSEQ multiplex PCR, and TCRdb holds only the in-frame ones, with some missing. The DNA gave D and trimming, while V, J and clone size come from that table. The sample holds 190,000 or so clones, approximately 90% seen once. Losses at the gene ends were 5 bases for V and 4 bases for J; bases not matched to a gene: 5. Germline V gives CDR1 SGHNT, CDR2 YENEEA. The CDR3 is 14 residues long.

The sequence was obtained from a woman aged 25 to 45 who had recovered from COVID-19. This chain connects TRBV11-3 to TRBJ2-3, with 8 bases matching TRBD1. Sequencing was performed on PBMCs or T cells enriched from blood (not recorded which). CDR3 nucleotides: TGTGCCAGCAGCGACCGGACAGGGCCAGATACGCAGTATTTT. Protein product: CASSDRTGPDTQYF.